These 27 T cell receptor beta chains were all obtained from the same sample, sequenced in a study of blood T cell repertoires in COVID-19. Sequencing used immunoSEQ multiplex PCR; TCRdb keeps in-frame clones, though not all of them. In the table there are 150,000 to 250,000 clones, about four fifths of which are singletons. Sequences were obtained from PBMCs or T cells enriched from blood (not recorded which). The receptors derive from a man in his forties who had recovered from COVID-19.

The DNA of the CDR3 is TGCGCCAGCAGCTTCGGAGGATACACAGATACGCAGTATTTT. It yields the protein CASSFGGYTDTQYF. This sequence joins TRBV5-1 and TRBJ2-3; D perhaps matches TRBD2 (5 bases). This CDR3 has 14 residues. The V end lost 2 bases, the J end lost 2 bases, and 9 bases lay between the germline ends. Germline values: CDR1 SGHRS, CDR2 YFSETQ.

V gene TRBV14 combines with J gene TRBJ1-6; D is undetermined. From germline, CDR1 is SGHDN and CDR2 FVKESK. Deletions cut 4 bases from V and 9 bases from J, with 13 bases between. The CDR3 contains 14 residues. The CDR3 region is CASSPLGQASPLHF. CDR3 nucleotides: TGTGCCAGCAGCCCACTGGGTCAGGCTTCACCCCTCCACTTT.

This clone appeared a single time. This chain connects TRBV11-2 to TRBJ2-7; tentative D call: TRBD1 (5 bases). V lost 2 bases and J 2 bases, leaving 7 bases between the germline ends. From germline, CDR1 is SGHAT and CDR2 FQNNGV. The CDR3 runs to 13 residues. The CDR3: CASSLRQPYEQYF. The DNA of the CDR3 is TGTGCCAGCAGCTTAAGACAGCCCTACGAGCAGTACTTC.

This sequence joins TRBV24-1 and TRBJ2-2, with a tentative D call TRBD2 (5 bases). The CDR3 runs 14 residues. V lost 9 bases and J lost 1, with 11 bases in between. Germline values: CDR1 KGHDR, CDR2 SFDVKD. As DNA, the CDR3 is TGTGCCACCGCTAGCTTTTTGAACACCGGGGAGCTGTTTTTT. Protein product: CATASFLNTGELFF.

The chain couples TRBV7-8 to TRBJ1-5, with 8 bases lining up with TRBD1. Germline-derived CDR1 and CDR2 are SGHVS and FQNEAQ. This CDR3 comprises 17 residues. The ends lost 6 bases at V and 1 base at J; junction bases unmatched: 11. CDR3 DNA: TGTGCCAGCAGACGAGGGACAGGACTTGGGAGCAATCAGCCCCAGCATTTT. This codes for CASRRGTGLGSNQPQHF. Variable domain in full (rest from reference TRBV7-8 and TRBJ1-5): GAGVSQSPRYKVAKRGQDVALRCDPISGHVSLFWYQQALGQGPEFLTYFQNEAQLDKSGLPSDRFFAERPEGSVSTLKIQRTQQEDSAVYLCASRRGTGLGSNQPQHFGDGTRLSIL.

In this sample, this clone turned up a few times. The chain has TRBV7-8 and TRBJ1-6, with D possibly matching TRBD1 (5 bases). The V and J ends lost 7 bases and 8 bases respectively, with 12 bases between them. The CDR3 runs to 13 residues. Germline V gives CDR1 SGHVS, CDR2 FQNEAQ. CDR3 in amino acids: CASTPGGDSPLHF. Written as DNA, the CDR3 is TGTGCCAGCACCCCTGGAGGGGATTCACCCCTCCACTTT.

The chain links TRBV29-1 to TRBJ2-3; D gene ambiguous. The CDR3 covers 14 residues. From germline, CDR1 is SQVTM and CDR2 ANQGSEA. V was cut by 5 bases and J by 2 bases, with 14 bases left in between. The CDR3: CSVNGVTNTDTQYF. As DNA, the CDR3 is TGCAGCGTTAATGGAGTCACAAACACAGATACGCAGTATTTT.

The chain has TRBV11-2 and TRBJ1-1, with D perhaps TRBD1 (5 bases). The CDR3 contains 14 residues. Trimming stripped 2 bases from V and 2 bases from J, with 9 bases between. CDR1 is SGHAT, CDR2 FQNNGV, per germline. In nucleotides, the CDR3 is TGTGCCAGCAGCTTATCAGGGTTAAACACTGAAGCTTTCTTT. Translation gives CASSLSGLNTEAFF.

The chain carries TRBV7-8 and TRBJ1-6, with D possibly TRBD1 on 6 matching bases. V lost 5 bases and J 8 bases, leaving 16 bases between the germline ends. Germline V CDR1 and CDR2: SGHVS, FQNEAQ. The CDR3 totals 15 residues. The DNA of the CDR3 is TGTGCCAGCAGCGCAGGGGTTCGTCTGCATTCACCCCTCCACTTT. As protein: CASSAGVRLHSPLHF.

The V call is TRBV11-3, the J call TRBJ2-2; 8 bases are shared with TRBD1. CDR1 and CDR2 from the germline V gene are SGHNT and YENEEA. This CDR3 contains 18 residues. V shed 5 bases, J shed 1 base, and the junction held 12 bases outside the gene matches. The CDR3 DNA reads TGTGCCAGCAGCCCACGGCCACCGGGACAGGAGAACACCGGGGAGCTGTTTTTT. It codes for CASSPRPPGQENTGELFF.

In its sample, this clone was seen a few times. This rearrangement joins TRBV16 to TRBJ1-2, with no clear D. The CDR3 loop spans 12 amino acids. V shed 0 bases and J shed 8 bases, with 7 bases lying between them. In germline, CDR1 is KGHSY, CDR2 FQNENV. CDR3 bases: TGTGCCAGCAGCCAATCGAACCTAGGCTACACCTTC. Amino acids: CASSQSNLGYTF.

This clone has a handful of counts. V gene TRBV19 combines with J gene TRBJ1-2; unclear D gene. Trimming cost V 3 bases and J 3 bases, with 8 bases left between them. The V gene's germline CDR1 is LNHDA and CDR2 SQIVND (reference sequence). The CDR3 runs to 13 residues. The CDR3 DNA reads TGTGCCAGTAGTATGGGCTTTGACTATGGCTACACCTTC. This encodes CASSMGFDYGYTF.

The chain uses TRBV19 and TRBJ2-7, with unresolved D. Germline lookup yields CDR1 LNHDA and CDR2 SQIVND (reference sequence). The CDR3 has 15 residues. V dropped 3 bases and J dropped 0 bases, with 12 bases sitting between them. For the CDR3, the DNA is TGTGCCAGTAGTATGGCACAGAGTAGCTCCTACGAGCAGTACTTC. Amino acid sequence: CASSMAQSSSYEQYF.

The chain has TRBV30 and TRBJ1-3; D not certain. This CDR3 has 12 residues. In germline, CDR1 is GTSNPN, CDR2 SVGIG (reference sequence). The germline V and J ends were trimmed by 3 bases and 0 bases, with 3 bases remaining between them. CDR3 sequence: CAWRSSGNTIYF. Written as DNA, the CDR3 is TGTGCCTGGAGGAGCTCTGGAAACACCATATATTTT.

The chain carries TRBV6-1 and TRBJ1-5; 7 positions match TRBD1. The V and J ends lost 2 bases and 3 bases, in that order; junction bases with no gene match: 1. Germline V CDR1 and CDR2: MNHNS, SASEGT. This CDR3 spans 14 amino acids. The CDR3 DNA reads TGTGCCAGCAGTGAAACAGGGGTCAATCAGCCCCAGCATTTT. It specifies CASSETGVNQPQHF.

The sample holds one count of this clone. This chain links TRBV9 with TRBJ1-2; a possible D gene is TRBD1 (6 bases). The CDR3 sequence is 15 residues long. V was cut by 5 bases and J by 0 bases, with 14 bases left in between. CDR1 and CDR2 (germline): SGDLS, YYNGEE. CDR3 protein: CASSRRQASNYGYTF. The CDR3 DNA reads TGTGCCAGCAGTAGGAGACAGGCCTCTAACTATGGCTACACCTTC.

This clone has more than one count but fewer than ten. In DNA form, the CDR3 reads TGTGCCAGCAGCCCACTTCCAGGGGCAAACTATGGCTACACCTTC. This encodes CASSPLPGANYGYTF. The rearrangement links TRBV11-2 to TRBJ1-2; D perhaps matches TRBD1 (6 bases). Germline V gene lookup returns CDR1 SGHAT and CDR2 FQNNGV. The CDR3 consists of 15 residues. The V gene lost 5 bases and the J gene lost 2 bases, with 15 bases spanning the gap. Based on the CDR3 plus reference TRBV11-2 and TRBJ1-2, the full variable domain is EAGVAQSPRYKIIEKRQSVAFWCNPISGHATLYWYQQILGQGPKLLIQFQNNGVVDDSQLPKDRFSAERLKGVDSTLKIQPAKLEDSAVYLCASSPLPGANYGYTFGSGTRLTVV.

There are a few counts of this clone. The chain combines TRBV5-1 with TRBJ2-1; 11 bases align to TRBD1. The CDR3 spans 14 residues. From germline, CDR1 is SGHRS and CDR2 YFSETQ. The J segment lost 7 bases and the V segment lost 3 bases, leaving 3 bases of the junction unmatched. The DNA of the CDR3 is TGCGCCAGCAGCTCCGGGACAGGGGGGAATGAGCAGTTCTTC. It is translated as CASSSGTGGNEQFF.

The rearrangement uses TRBV4-1 and TRBJ2-7; 8 bases line up with TRBD1. The CDR3 consists of 15 residues. The germline CDR1 and CDR2 sequences are MGHRA and YSYEKL. Trimming took 1 base from V and 3 from J; bases not matched to a gene: 5. The CDR3 sequence: CASSQAGQALYEQYF. For the CDR3, the DNA is TGCGCCAGCAGCCAAGCGGGACAGGCTCTCTACGAGCAGTACTTC.

This sequence joins TRBV7-9 and TRBJ1-3; 8 bases are a match to TRBD1. The CDR3 has 19 residues. The germline CDR1 and CDR2 sequences are SEHNR and FQNEAQ (reference sequence). J was trimmed by 2 bases and V by 5 bases; bases with no gene match: 17. The CDR3 nucleotides are TGTGCCAGCAGCCGACCTGGTGGAGACAGGGGTGTTACTGGAAACACCATATATTTT. It encodes CASSRPGGDRGVTGNTIYF.

This clone was detected a few times. CDR3 sequence (DNA): TGTGCCTGGTGGCTTGGGGGGGACAGGAGCTATGGCTACACCTTC. Residues: CAWWLGGDRSYGYTF. The chain recombines TRBV30 with TRBJ1-2, with 8 nucleotides matching TRBD1. After removal of 5 bases from V and 4 bases from J, the junction contained 12 bases not matched to a gene. This CDR3 is 15 amino acids long. Germline lookup yields CDR1 GTSNPN and CDR2 SVGIG (reference sequence).

This clone turned up a few times. This sequence joins TRBV7-6 and TRBJ2-7, with 8 bases matching TRBD1. V shed 5 bases, J shed 3 bases, and the junction held 9 bases outside the gene matches. CDR1 and CDR2 from the germline V gene are SGHVS and FNYEAQ. CDR3 length equals 15 residues. The CDR3 DNA reads TGTGCCAGCAGCCCGTCCGCGACAGGGGTCTACGAGCAGTACTTC. Its translation is CASSPSATGVYEQYF.

This rearrangement joins TRBV18 to TRBJ2-5; TRBD1 is a possible D gene (7 bases). This CDR3 spans 16 amino acids. Germline V CDR1 and CDR2: KGHSH, LQKENI. V lost 4 bases and J lost 2, with 17 bases in between. The CDR3: CASSLRRDRPQETQYF. DNA of the CDR3: TGTGCCAGCTCACTTCGGAGGGACAGACCACAAGAGACCCAGTACTTC.

The chain carries TRBV4-1 and TRBJ1-1; 8 bases are a match to TRBD1. The CDR3 loop spans 14 amino acids. After removal of 4 bases from V and 2 bases from J, the junction contained 3 bases not matched to a gene. From germline, CDR1 is MGHRA and CDR2 YSYEKL. CDR3 region: CASSLGQANTEAFF. CDR3 in DNA: TGCGCCAGCAGCCTGGGACAGGCCAACACTGAAGCTTTCTTT.

The chain carries TRBV3-1 (or the pseudogene TRBV3-2) and TRBJ2-1; 8 nucleotides align to TRBD2. Per germline, CDR1 LGHDT and CDR2 YNNKEL (reference sequence). The CDR3 consists of 22 residues. The junction had 20 bases not matched to a gene; V was cut back by 1 base and J by 0 bases. The chain's CDR3 is CASSQVLKFVGRGDSSYNEQFF. The CDR3, as DNA: TGTGCCAGCAGCCAAGTCCTAAAATTTGTAGGGCGGGGGGACTCCTCCTACAATGAGCAGTTCTTC.

CDR3 in amino acids: CAISESEGSTLHF. The CDR3, as DNA: TGTGCCATCAGTGAGTCGGAGGGCTCTACCCTCCACTTT. This chain links TRBV10-3 with TRBJ1-6, with D unclear. V lost 0 bases and J 14 bases, leaving 11 bases between the germline ends. This CDR3 spans 13 amino acids. The germline gives CDR1 ENHRY, CDR2 SYGVKD.

Details on this clone: In the same sample, other DNA sequences code for this CDR3. This chain uses TRBV7-2 with TRBJ2-7; possible D gene TRBD2, 6 bases. Trimming left V 1 base short and J 1 base short, with 8 bases between. CDR1 is SGHTA, CDR2 FQGNSA, per germline. The CDR3 spans 14 residues. CDR3 loop: CASSLGAGSYEQYF. The CDR3 nucleotides read TGTGCCAGCAGCTTAGGGGCGGGGTCCTACGAGCAGTACTTC.